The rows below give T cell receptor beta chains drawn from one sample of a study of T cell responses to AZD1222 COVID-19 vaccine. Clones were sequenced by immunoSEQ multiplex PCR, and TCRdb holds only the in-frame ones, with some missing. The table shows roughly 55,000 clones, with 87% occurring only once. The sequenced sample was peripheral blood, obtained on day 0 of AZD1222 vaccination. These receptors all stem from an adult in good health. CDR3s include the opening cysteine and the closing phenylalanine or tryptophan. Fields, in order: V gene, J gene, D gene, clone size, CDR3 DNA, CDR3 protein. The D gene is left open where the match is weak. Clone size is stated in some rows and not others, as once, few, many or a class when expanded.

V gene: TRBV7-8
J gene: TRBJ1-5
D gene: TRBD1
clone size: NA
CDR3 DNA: TGTGCCAGCAGCCCGTCAGACAGGGGAAATCAGCCCCAGCATTTT
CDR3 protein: CASSPSDRGNQPQHF

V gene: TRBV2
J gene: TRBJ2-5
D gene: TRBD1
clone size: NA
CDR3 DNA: TGTGCCAGCAGTCCTCGGACAGGGCGAACGGAGACCCAGTACTTC
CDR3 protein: CASSPRTGRTETQYF

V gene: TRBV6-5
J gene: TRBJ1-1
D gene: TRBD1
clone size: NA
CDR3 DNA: TGTGCCAGCAGTTATGTGACAGGGGGCGGTCGTGGAAGAGCTTTCTTT
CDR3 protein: CASSYVTGGGRGRAFF

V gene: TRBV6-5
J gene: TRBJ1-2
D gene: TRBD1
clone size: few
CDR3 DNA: TGTGCCAGCAGTTATATACAGGGGGTCTATGGCTACACCTTC
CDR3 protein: CASSYIQGVYGYTF

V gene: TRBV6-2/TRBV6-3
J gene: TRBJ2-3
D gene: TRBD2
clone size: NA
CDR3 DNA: TGTGCCAGCAGTTCTTACGGGGGGGGCTACGGAGGAGATACGCAGTATTTT
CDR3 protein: CASSSYGGGYGGDTQYF

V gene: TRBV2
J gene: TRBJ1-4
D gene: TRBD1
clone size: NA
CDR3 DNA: TGTGCCAGCAGTGACCTGGACAGGGCTGAAAAACTGTTTTTT
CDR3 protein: CASSDLDRAEKLFF

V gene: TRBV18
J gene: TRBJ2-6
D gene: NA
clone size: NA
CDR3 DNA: TGTGCCAGCTCACCAAAAGAGGTCAGCTTAGTCTCTGGGGCCAACGTCCTGACTTTC
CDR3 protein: CASSPKEVSLVSGANVLTF

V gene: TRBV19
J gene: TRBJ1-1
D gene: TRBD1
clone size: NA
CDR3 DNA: TGTGCCAGTAGTACTCGGGACAGGATGAACACTGAAGCTTTCTTT
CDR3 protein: CASSTRDRMNTEAFF

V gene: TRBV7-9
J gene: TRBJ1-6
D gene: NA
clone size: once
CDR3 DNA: TGTGCCAGCAGCGTAGGAGGGAATTCACCCCTCCACTTT
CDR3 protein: CASSVGGNSPLHF

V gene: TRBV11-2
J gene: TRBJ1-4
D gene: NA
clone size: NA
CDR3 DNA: TGTGCCAGCAGCTTAGCCCGGGGGCAGGGAACTAATGAAAAACTGTTTTTT
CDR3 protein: CASSLARGQGTNEKLFF

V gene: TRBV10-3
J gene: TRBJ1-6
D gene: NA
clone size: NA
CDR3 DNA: TGTGCCAGCAGTAGGGTGGGTAGGGACAATTCACCCCTCCACTTT
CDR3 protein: CASSRVGRDNSPLHF

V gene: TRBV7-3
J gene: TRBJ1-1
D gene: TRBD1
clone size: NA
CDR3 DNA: TGTGCCAGCAGCTCAGACGGACAGGTGAACACTGAAGCTTTCTTT
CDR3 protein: CASSSDGQVNTEAFF

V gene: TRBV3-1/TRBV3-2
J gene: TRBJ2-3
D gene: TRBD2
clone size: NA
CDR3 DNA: TGTGCCAGCAGCCAATCTGGCGGGGGGCCGGGGGATACGCAGTATTTT
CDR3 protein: CASSQSGGGPGDTQYF

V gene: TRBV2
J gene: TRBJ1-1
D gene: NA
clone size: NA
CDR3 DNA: TGTGCACTTCGGGGGCTAGGCACTGAAGCTTTCTTT
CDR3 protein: CALRGLGTEAFF

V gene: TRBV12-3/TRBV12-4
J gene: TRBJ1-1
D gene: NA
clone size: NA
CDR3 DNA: TGTGCCAGCAGTTTCAGTAACACTGAAGCTTTCTTT
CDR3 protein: CASSFSNTEAFF

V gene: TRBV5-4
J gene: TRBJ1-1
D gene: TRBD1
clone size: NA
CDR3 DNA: TGTGCCAGCAGCTTGGAACCCACACACACAGGGGGCACTGAAGCTTTCTTT
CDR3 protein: CASSLEPTHTGGTEAFF

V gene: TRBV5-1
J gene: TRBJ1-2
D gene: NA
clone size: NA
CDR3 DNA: TGCGCCAGCAGCTTGGCCGGTTTGAGTGGCTACACCTTC
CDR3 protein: CASSLAGLSGYTF

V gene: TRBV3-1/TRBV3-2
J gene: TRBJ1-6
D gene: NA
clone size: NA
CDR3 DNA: TGTGCCAGCAGCCACTGGGGGGGCGCGGATAATTCACCCCTCCACTTT
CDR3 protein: CASSHWGGADNSPLHF

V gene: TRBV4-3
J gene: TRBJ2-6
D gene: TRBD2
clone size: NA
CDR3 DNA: TGCGCCAGCAGCCCAACCGGGGGGTCCTCTGGGGCCAACGTCCTGACTTTC
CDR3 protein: CASSPTGGSSGANVLTF

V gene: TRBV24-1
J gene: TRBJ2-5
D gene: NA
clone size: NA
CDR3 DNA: TGTGCCACCAGTGATTCGGGCCAGAGCGGAGAGACCCAGTACTTC
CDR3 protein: CATSDSGQSGETQYF

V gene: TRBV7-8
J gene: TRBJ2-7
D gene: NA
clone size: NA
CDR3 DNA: TGTGCCAGCAGCTTAGATGGCAGTACCGAGCAGTACTTC
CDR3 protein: CASSLDGSTEQYF

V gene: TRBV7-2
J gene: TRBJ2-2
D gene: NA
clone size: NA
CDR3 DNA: TGTGCCAGCAGCCCGGGACTTTACACCGGGGAGCTGTTTTTT
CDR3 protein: CASSPGLYTGELFF

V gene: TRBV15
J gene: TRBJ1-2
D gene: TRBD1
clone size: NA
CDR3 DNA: TGTGCCACCAGCAGAGGAGGTCAAGGACAGGGCTCCTATGGCTACACCTTC
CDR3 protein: CATSRGGQGQGSYGYTF

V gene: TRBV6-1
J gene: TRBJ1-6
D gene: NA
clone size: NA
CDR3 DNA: TGTGCCAGCAGTGAAGGTGTCAGTGGCAATTCACCCCTCCACTTT
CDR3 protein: CASSEGVSGNSPLHF

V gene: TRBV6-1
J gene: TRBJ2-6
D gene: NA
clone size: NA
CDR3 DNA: TGTGCCAGCAGTCGGGACTCTGGGGCCAACGTCCTGACTTTC
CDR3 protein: CASSRDSGANVLTF

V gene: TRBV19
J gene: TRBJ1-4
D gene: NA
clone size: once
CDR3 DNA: TGTGCCAGTAGTTCCCCGGGACTCCGAGAAAAACTGTTTTTT
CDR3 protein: CASSSPGLREKLFF

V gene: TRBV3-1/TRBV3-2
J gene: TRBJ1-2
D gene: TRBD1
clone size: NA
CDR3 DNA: TGTGCCAGCAGCCCCCACTCCGGGACAGGGCATGGCTACACCTTC
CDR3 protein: CASSPHSGTGHGYTF

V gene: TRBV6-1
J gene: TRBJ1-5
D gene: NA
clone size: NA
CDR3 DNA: TGTGCCAGCAGTGACCCTGGGCAGCCCCAGCATTTT
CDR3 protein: CASSDPGQPQHF

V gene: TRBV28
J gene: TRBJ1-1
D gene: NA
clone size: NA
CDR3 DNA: TGTGCCAGCAGTTTACAGGGAGGCCCTGAAGCTTTCTTT
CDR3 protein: CASSLQGGPEAFF